This T cell receptor beta chain came from a study of human thymus T cells. Study findings and constraints: Thymic as well as blood repertoires seemed to favor certain V and J genes unevenly. There were highly overlapping thymic repertoires among unrelated individuals, as related research reported.

A word on this clone: Its antigen is still unknown.

The study used thymus tissue resected during corrective heart surgery. Donors were healthy Finnish babies undergoing corrective operations for congenital heart defects. V was pared by 8 bases and J by 1 base, with 11 bases of the junction left unmatched. CDR1 and CDR2 from the germline V gene are SNHLY and FYNNEI. The CDR3 consists of 16 residues. Clones were sequenced by immunoSEQ multiplex PCR, and TCRdb holds only the in-frame ones, with some missing. The sample has 70,000 to 75,000 clones; 90% to 95% are singletons. The chain has TRBV2 and TRBJ1-5, with 7 bases aligning to TRBD1. The source is a girl under three years old with a congenital heart defect but otherwise immunologically healthy. The sequenced sample consisted of thymus tissue. The CDR3 protein is CASLDREVTSNQPQHF. The DNA of the CDR3 is TGTGCCAGCTTAGACAGGGAAGTAACGAGCAATCAGCCCCAGCATTTT.